This T cell receptor (beta chain) stems from a study of metastatic and nonmetastatic thyroid tumors. There were no patients who had received any treatment before thyroid surgery. From the PCR reads, TCRdb re-called clones with MiXCR. The sample has about 17,000 clones; around 30% are singletons. Germline values: CDR1 DFQATT, CDR2 SNEGSKA (reference sequence). Unmatched junction bases numbered 6, after V lost 1 base and J lost 0 bases. CDR3 length: 16 amino acids. The gene calls are TRBV20-1 and TRBJ2-1; 7 bases match TRBD1. This TCR came from a female donor with papillary thyroid cancer or a benign thyroid nodule (not recorded which). Some clones in this sample may be carry-over from other donors' samples. Sequenced: tumor tissue. For the CDR3, the DNA is TGCAGTGCTAGAGGGAGAACAGGGGACTCCTACAATGAGCAGTTCTTC. Protein sequence: CSARGRTGDSYNEQFF.